This record looks at one T cell receptor beta chain sequence and its context. CDR1 KGHSH and CDR2 LQKENI come from the germline V gene. Trimming stripped 5 bases from V and 2 bases from J, with 10 bases between. The CDR3 is 14 residues long. The data stem from a study of blood T cell repertoires in COVID-19. Source study methods: The authors estimated nucleated cell counts from reference gene primer amplification. Here immunoSEQ multiplex PCR was the method, and the copy in TCRdb shows in-frame clones only, minus some. D and trimming come from the DNA, and the V and J calls and clone size come from that table. The sample lists approximately 180,000 clones; 80% to 90% were seen once.

This receptor was identified in a woman in her 70s with COVID-19, enrolled during active disease. The V gene is TRBV18, the J gene TRBJ1-5; no clear D gene. The sequencing sample was made of peripheral blood. This chain's CDR3 is CASSFGSGNQPQHF. In nucleotides, the CDR3 is TGTGCCAGCTCATTCGGTTCCGGCAATCAGCCCCAGCATTTT.